The source of this T cell receptor beta chain is a study of shared clonotypes between healthy human individuals. About the research overall: The donors, a couple of women and a few men, were aged 18 to 49. Regarding the study as a whole: Few donors restricted represented genetic and exposure-history diversity.

As to this clone: What it binds is not known.

Unsorted PBMC samples were amplified in replicate PCRs containing about 0.3 ug DNA, roughly 30,000 T cell genomes. Here immunoSEQ multiplex PCR was the method, and the copy in TCRdb shows in-frame clones only, minus some. This table holds about half a million clones, approximately 79% found once. The CDR3 spans 13 residues. Trimming pared 0 bases from V and 7 bases from J, leaving 12 bases between. Germline loops: CDR1 GTSNPN, CDR2 SVGIG (reference sequence). Input material: PBMCs. The chain uses TRBV30 and TRBJ1-1; a possible D gene is TRBD1 (6 bases). The source is a woman between 40 and 55 years old in good health. Some clones in this sample may be carry-over from other donors' samples. The CDR3 DNA is TGTGCCTGGAGTGTAGGGGGGGAAGGTGAAGCTTTCTTT. It codes for CAWSVGGEGEAFF.